This TCR beta chain was profiled in a study of T cell repertoires in cytomegalovirus infection (dated 2019 in TCRdb). In terms of the full investigation: Donor HLA type was relevant to the analysis, as public TCR beta signatures indicated carriage of CMV infection together with the matching HLA type.

The data were produced on an Illumina HiSeq 1500. Through fastp at Q25 and MiXCR, TCRdb rebuilt clones from the public reads, retaining in-frame beta chains. Every CDR3 protein is listed once, alongside the most common genes and DNA of its rows. The sample table holds over 85,000 distinct CDR3 sequences, of which approximately 15% were seen once. Of the sample, about 8.8% is held by the ten largest clones. Taken from cysteine to phenylalanine, the CDR3 has 13 residues. Here the CDR3 DNA is all that survives: 39 bases in frame from base 1. CDR1 MDHEN and CDR2 SYDVKM were looked up in the germline V gene. V is reduced by 9 bases and J by 0 bases, leaving a spacing of 11 bases between them. This clonotype showed up just a few times. Its antigen specificity is not known. There are no base qualities to consult, and no much larger clone falls within one base. General conclusions and limits of the study: The ex vivo response was dominated by HLA-C-restricted CMV-specific TCR beta clonotypes, which also provided the single most frequent clonotype in two of eight donors. In both this cohort and an independent roughly 350-donor cohort, the cumulative frequency of public TCR beta family members distinguished carriers of CMV infection plus the relevant HLA type.

The material sequenced was PBMCs. This clonotype originated in a human donor in good health (CMV status not recorded). Some clones in this sample may be carry-over from other donors' samples. The rearrangement combines TRBV28 with TRBJ1-2, with TRBD1 perhaps the D gene, on 5 matching bases. The CDR3 protein sequence reads: CASQPGTNYGYTF. The sequenced DNA: TGTGCCAGTCAGCCAGGGACTAACTATGGCTACACCTTC.